These T cell receptor beta chains were read from a single sample in a study of molecular identifiers for immune sequencing clone quantification. Each CDR3 protein gets one entry after TCRdb re-called the PCR reads with MiXCR. The table shows over 550,000 distinct CDR3 sequences, with about 25% occurring only once. The specimen sequenced was naive CD8+ T cells from blood, with Jurkat cell RNA spiked in. Receptor source: a human donor in good health. Some libraries in this study had Jurkat cell RNA spiked in. Each CDR3 is given with its conserved first and last residue. A D gene is named only where the DNA matches it firmly. Not all rows give a size; the values are once, few, many and, for expanded clones, a class.

>TRBJ2-1|12|TRBV5-6|-|many
TGTGCCAGCAGCTTTACCGGCAATGAGCAGTTCTTC
CASSFTGNEQFF
>TRBJ2-7|11|TRBV28|TRBD2|-
TGTGCCACCGGGGGGGCCTACGAGCAGTACTTC
CATGGAYEQYF
>TRBJ2-2|16|TRBV6-5|-|-
TGTGCCAGCAGTCTCCTAGACAGCGCGAACACCGGGGAGCTGTTTTTT
CASSLLDSANTGELFF
>TRBJ1-3|15|TRBV11-2|-|few
TGTGCCAGCAGCTACAGGGTTAGCACTGGAAACACCATATATTTT
CASSYRVSTGNTIYF
>TRBJ2-5|13|TRBV7-9|-|few
TGTGCCAGCAGCTTACTAGCGACGGAGACCCAGTACTTC
CASSLLATETQYF
>TRBJ2-7|15|TRBV5-1|-|many
TGCGCCAGCAGCCCGGTGTTGACAAAAACCTACGAGCAGTACTTC
CASSPVLTKTYEQYF
>TRBJ2-7|13|TRBV19|-|many
TGTGCCAGTAGTATCCGGGGACATATGGAGCAGTACTTC
CASSIRGHMEQYF
>TRBJ2-7|15|TRBV12-3/TRBV12-4|-|-
TGTGCCAGCAGTTTAGCACTAGGGGTATCCTACGAGCAGTACTTC
CASSLALGVSYEQYF
>TRBJ1-5|16|TRBV27|-|-
TGTGCCAGCGGGTCGGGCAGGGCTTCTGGCAATCAGCCCCAGCATTTT
CASGSGRASGNQPQHF
>TRBJ2-7|16|TRBV5-1|TRBD1|many
TGCGCCAGCAGCACCGAAACAGGGGGCTTTCCCTACGAGCAGTACTTC
CASSTETGGFPYEQYF
>TRBJ1-1|11|TRBV29-1|-|-
TGCCGCGTTACGGATACCCCTGAAGCTTTCTTT
CRVTDTPEAFF
>TRBJ2-1|16|TRBV12-3/TRBV12-4|TRBD2|few
TGTGCCAGCAAACGACCCGGGACTAGCGACTACAATGAGCAGTTCTTC
CASKRPGTSDYNEQFF
>TRBJ2-3|16|TRBV12-3/TRBV12-4|TRBD1|many
TGTGCCAGCAGTTCCCGGGACAGGGGTGGTAGTGATACGCAGTATTTT
CASSSRDRGGSDTQYF
>TRBJ1-1|19|TRBV28|TRBD1|many
TGTGCCAGCAGTTCTCCAAGCGGAGGGGGCGGCCACCGGGCCACTGAAGCTTTCTTT
CASSSPSGGGGHRATEAFF
>TRBJ1-5|15|TRBV4-3|TRBD1|-
TGCGCCAGCAGCGAAGTACAGGGGAGCAAACAGCCCCAGCATTTT
CASSEVQGSKQPQHF
>TRBJ1-1|16|TRBV10-3|TRBD1|many
TGTGCCATCAGTGGGGGACAGGAGAGGAACTGGGATGAAGCTTTCTTT
CAISGGQERNWDEAFF
>TRBJ2-1|16|TRBV5-1|TRBD2|-
TGCGCCAGCAGCGACCCCCTTGGGGGGGGGTACAATGAGCAGTTCTTC
CASSDPLGGGYNEQFF
>TRBJ2-1|17|TRBV4-3|-|few
TGCGCCAGCAGCCCTGGGATGCCACCTAGCTCCTACAATGAGCAGTTCTTC
CASSPGMPPSSYNEQFF
>TRBJ2-3|16|TRBV27|-|few
TGTGCCAGCAGTTTAATAGGCGGGAAGGGCACAGATACGCAGTATTTT
CASSLIGGKGTDTQYF
>TRBJ2-7|13|TRBV6-2/TRBV6-3|-|-
TGTGCCAGCCGGTCCAGGGGGACTTACGAGCAGTACTTC
CASRSRGTYEQYF
>TRBJ2-1|19|TRBV20-1|TRBD2|many
TGCAGTGCTAGAGATCTGTTAGCGGGAGGGCCCGAGCTCTACAATGAGCAGTTCTTC
CSARDLLAGGPELYNEQFF
>TRBJ1-2|16|TRBV24-1|TRBD1|few
TGTGCCACCAGTGATTCGATCGGGACAGAGCCGCGGGGCTACACCTTC
CATSDSIGTEPRGYTF
>TRBJ2-7|17|TRBV15|TRBD2|-
TGTGCCACCAGCAGAGATGTCCTAGCGGGGGGAAGCTACGAGCAGTACTTC
CATSRDVLAGGSYEQYF
>TRBJ2-5|16|TRBV4-2|-|-
TGTGCCAGCAGCCAAGATTGGGCGACTCGGGAAGAGACCCAGTACTTC
CASSQDWATREETQYF
>TRBJ2-3|15|TRBV27|-|-
TGTGCCAGCAGTTTCCTCGGGGCAGGCACAGATACGCAGTATTTT
CASSFLGAGTDTQYF
>TRBJ2-1|13|TRBV29-1|TRBD1|-
TGCAGCGGTTCTGGACAGGGGGCAAGTGAGCAGTTCTTC
CSGSGQGASEQFF
>TRBJ2-7|15|TRBV11-2|TRBD2|-
TGTGCCAGCAGCGAGTCGGGACTAGCCTCCTACGAGCAGTACTTC
CASSESGLASYEQYF